What follows are 2 T cell receptor beta chains derived from one specimen sequenced in a study of spatial heterogeneity in lung cancer. TCRdb ran MiXCR on the 5' RACE reads and lists one entry per CDR3 protein. The data show around 92,000 distinct CDR3 sequences, roughly 12% seen once. Time point described: sample taken at primary tumor resection. TCRs were sequenced from unsorted whole RNA of tumor, nontumor lung or PBMC. Sequences were derived from PBMCs, sampled at surgery. The receptors originated from a male donor with early-stage non-small cell lung cancer.

This clonotype was observed a handful of times. This chain joins TRBV7-9 and TRBJ2-7; the D gene is possibly TRBD2 (6 bases). The length of the CDR3 is 13 residues. The ends were cut back, 5 bases at V and 5 bases at J, with 13 bases in the middle. Looked up from germline, CDR1 is SEHNR and CDR2 is FQNEAQ (reference sequence). CDR3 in DNA: TGTGCCAGCAGCATGGGGCGGGACCACGAGCAGTACTTC. Its translation is CASSMGRDHEQYF.

This clonotype was seen more than once but under ten times. This chain joins TRBV4-3 and TRBJ1-5, with 7 bases identical to TRBD1. The ends lost 0 bases at V and 7 bases at J; junction bases unmatched: 12. Germline loops: CDR1 LGHNA, CDR2 YSLEER. CDR3 length: 17 residues. The CDR3 loop is CASSQERTHRGGQPQHF. The CDR3 region has the DNA TGCGCCAGCAGCCAAGAGAGAACTCACAGGGGTGGCCAGCCCCAGCATTTT.